This entry lists 18 T cell receptor beta chains sequenced from one sample in a study of blood T cells in healthy people across ages. PCR was performed a second time for 7 to 11 cycles using a sample-barcoded 5' primer and a J-beta primer mix. TCRdb processed the 5' RACE reads anew with MiXCR; each CDR3 protein has one entry. The sample has 650,000 to 800,000 distinct CDR3 sequences, under 55% seen once. The source material was blood. The receptor source for this set is a man aged 60 to 69 in good health.

In its sample, this clonotype was seen a few times. The chain combines TRBV5-1 with TRBJ2-4, with TRBD2 matching over 7 bases. The J call may not be correct, given that the DNA end is closer to TRBJ2-7. The germline V gene encodes CDR1 SGHRS and CDR2 YFSETQ. The CDR3 loop spans 16 amino acids. DNA for the CDR3: TGCGCCAGCAGCTGGACCGGGGGGACTGGTTCCTACGAGCAGTACTTC. This translates into CASSWTGGTGSYEQYF.

The CDR3 region has the DNA TGTGCCAGCACCCCCCGGGGCACCTACTCGGATACGCAGTATTTT. Protein sequence: CASTPRGTYSDTQYF. V is TRBV27 and J is TRBJ2-3; D may match TRBD1 or TRBD2 (5 bases each). Germline lookup yields CDR1 MNHEY and CDR2 SMNVEV (reference sequence). The germline V and J ends were trimmed by 7 bases and 6 bases, with 20 bases remaining between them. This CDR3 is 15 amino acids long.

This clonotype was seen only a few times. The chain links TRBV11-2 to TRBJ2-7; D is unresolved. CDR3 size: 17 residues. CDR1 SGHAT and CDR2 FQNNGV come from the germline V gene. The V gene lost 1 base and the J gene lost 3 bases, with 19 bases spanning the gap. CDR3 bases: TGTGCCAGCAGCTTAGTCGCACCGACAATGCTTTACTACGAGCAGTACTTC. Its protein product is CASSLVAPTMLYYEQYF. The full variable domain, rest sourced from reference TRBV11-2 and TRBJ2-7, is EAGVAQSPRYKIIEKRQSVAFWCNPISGHATLYWYQQILGQGPKLLIQFQNNGVVDDSQLPKDRFSAERLKGVDSTLKIQPAKLEDSAVYLCASSLVAPTMLYYEQYFGPGTRLTVT.

The table lists this clonotype with a few counts. The CDR3: CASSKHPGQDVNEQFF. Written as DNA, the CDR3 is TGTGCCAGCAGCAAACATCCGGGACAGGACGTCAATGAGCAGTTCTTC. This chain links TRBV21-1 with TRBJ2-1; whether TRBD1, the table's D call, matches the DNA was not checked. TRBV21-1 is a documented pseudogene. There are 16 residues in the CDR3.

A remark on this clonotype: This sequence may be a read error, since a much larger clone differs from it by one base. J is TRBJ2-4 and V is TRBV12-3 or TRBV12-4, with D perhaps matching TRBD2 (5 bases). There are 14 residues in the CDR3. V lost 5 bases to trimming and J lost 6 bases, with 14 bases between them. CDR3 protein: CASSVGGSGNIQYF. The DNA of the CDR3 is TGTGCCAGCAGTGTGGGTGGGAGCGGAAACATTCAGTACTTC.

The chain recombines TRBV6-5 with TRBJ2-1; possibly TRBD1 or TRBD2 for D (5 bases each). This CDR3 spans 13 amino acids. V was cut by 6 bases and J by 5 bases, with 11 bases left in between. The germline gives CDR1 MNHEY, CDR2 SVGAGI. CDR3 sequence: CASRMGVHNEQFF. CDR3 nucleotide sequence: TGTGCCAGCAGAATGGGGGTCCACAATGAGCAGTTCTTC.

This clonotype was observed a handful of times. The V call is TRBV20-1, the J call TRBJ2-1; TRBD2 matches 14 bases. J was trimmed by 0 bases and V by 6 bases; bases with no gene match: 4. Germline CDR1 reads DFQATT; CDR2 reads SNEGSKA (reference sequence). The CDR3 is made up of 16 amino acids. This CDR3 is CSARTSGGNSYNEQFF. DNA for the CDR3: TGCAGTGCCCGGACTAGCGGGGGGAACTCCTACAATGAGCAGTTCTTC.

The chain is built from TRBV20-1 and TRBJ2-7, with D maybe TRBD2 (6 bases). Trimming left V 0 bases short and J 2 bases short, with 11 bases between. Germline lookup yields CDR1 DFQATT and CDR2 SNEGSKA (reference sequence). The CDR3 contains 14 residues. This CDR3 is CSARDRPSAYEQYF. The CDR3 bases are TGCAGTGCTAGAGATCGGCCTAGCGCCTACGAGCAGTACTTC.

The rearrangement uses TRBV2 and TRBJ1-6, with a weak D call TRBD1 (5 bases). V gave up 8 bases and J gave up 0 bases, with 11 bases separating them. The CDR3 length is 15 residues. Germline CDR1 is SNHLY and CDR2 is FYNNEI. The CDR3 here is CASGSGSSYNSPLHF. The CDR3 region has the DNA TGTGCCAGCGGATCAGGGAGCTCCTATAATTCACCCCTCCACTTT.

In its sample, this clonotype was seen a few times. This sequence joins TRBV7-9 and TRBJ1-2; D is unresolved. The CDR3 is 12 residues long. Germline lookup yields CDR1 SEHNR and CDR2 FQNEAQ (reference sequence). V lost 6 bases and J 7 bases, leaving 12 bases between the germline ends. The chain's CDR3 is CASSSTKGGYTF. As DNA, the CDR3 is TGTGCCAGCAGTTCAACAAAGGGTGGCTACACCTTC. The entire variable domain, with the rest obtained from reference TRBV7-9 and TRBJ1-2, is as follows: DTGVSQNPRHKITKRGQNVTFRCDPISEHNRLYWYRQTLGQGPEFLTYFQNEAQLEKSRLLSDRFSAERPKGSFSTLEIQRTEQGDSAMYLCASSSTKGGYTFGSGTRLTVV.

This clonotype was counted many times. The CDR3 DNA follows: TGCAGTGCCGGGGGACAGGCTGACCTCTTAGCCAAAAACATTCAGTACTTC. Amino acid sequence: CSAGGQADLLAKNIQYF. This chain joins TRBV20-1 and TRBJ2-4; TRBD1 agrees at 8 bases. V gave up 6 bases and J gave up 0 bases; unmatched junction bases: 13. The CDR3 consists of 17 residues. Germline V gene data show CDR1 as DFQATT and CDR2 as SNEGSKA (reference sequence).

This chain uses TRBV24-1 with TRBJ2-4, with D maybe TRBD2 (6 bases). Gene TRBJ2-5 matches the end of the DNA better, so the J call may be wrong. Per germline, CDR1 KGHDR and CDR2 SFDVKD. This CDR3 has 15 residues. DNA for the CDR3: TGTGCCACCAGCTGCCCGGGAGCCCTGATAATGACCCAGTACTTC. It yields the protein CATSCPGALIMTQYF.

V gene TRBV6-2 or TRBV6-3 combines with J gene TRBJ1-5; no firm D call. Germline-derived CDR1 and CDR2 are MNHEY and SVGEGT. CDR3 length: 16 residues. The V end lost 0 bases, the J end lost 1 base, and 10 bases lay between the germline ends. The CDR3 bases are TGTGCCAGCAGTTACTCGTCCGGGCCGAGCAATCAGCCCCAGCATTTT. It translates to CASSYSSGPSNQPQHF.

This sequence joins TRBV5-6 and TRBJ2-1; D is perhaps TRBD1 (5 bases). The V end lost 3 bases, the J end lost 7 bases, and 11 bases lay between the germline ends. From germline, CDR1 is SGHDT and CDR2 YYEEEE. The CDR3 is 13 amino acids. The CDR3 here is CASSWISGNEQFF. The CDR3 coding sequence is TGTGCCAGCAGCTGGATCTCAGGGAATGAGCAGTTCTTC.

This clonotype was found a few times. This chain links TRBV6-2 or TRBV6-3 with TRBJ2-5, with D unresolved. The CDR3 spans 12 residues. CDR1 is MNHEY and CDR2 is SVGEGT in the germline V gene. The V end lost 4 bases, the J end lost 5 bases, and 8 bases lay between the germline ends. CDR3 in DNA: TGTGCCAGCAGTTTCCCCGATGAGACCCAGTACTTC. Translated: CASSFPDETQYF.

The genes are TRBV12-3 or TRBV12-4 and TRBJ2-6; TRBD1 aligns across 7 bases. Trimming at V came to 7 bases and at J to 4 bases, leaving 7 bases not matched to a gene. The CDR3 is 15 residues long. The CDR3 sequence: CASKEGAYGANVLTF. CDR3 coding DNA: TGTGCCAGCAAAGAGGGGGCGTACGGGGCCAACGTCCTGACTTTC.

This clonotype occurred a few times. The V call is TRBV15, the J call TRBJ2-7; 8 bases line up with TRBD2. The CDR3 totals 16 residues. J lost 3 bases, V lost 0 bases, and 7 bases had no gene match. The germline CDR1 and CDR2 sequences are LNHNV and YYDKDF (reference sequence). The DNA of the CDR3 is TGTGCCACCAGCAGAGATCTATTGGCGGGGGGCTACGAGCAGTACTTC. It is translated as CATSRDLLAGGYEQYF. Filled out from reference TRBV15 and TRBJ2-7, the complete variable domain reads DAMVIQNPRYQVTQFGKPVTLSCSQTLNHNVMYWYQQKSSQAPKLLFHYYDKDFNNEADTPDNFQSRRPNTSFCFLDIRSPGLGDTAMYLCATSRDLLAGGYEQYFGPGTRLTVT.

There are a few counts of this clonotype. The V call is TRBV2, the J call TRBJ2-5; tentative D call: TRBD2 (7 bases). Per germline, CDR1 SNHLY and CDR2 FYNNEI. The CDR3 loop spans 15 amino acids. Trimming shortened V by 1 base and J by 5 bases, and 14 bases separated the two germline ends. The CDR3 reads CASSEGGGGGETQYF. CDR3 DNA: TGTGCCAGCAGTGAAGGCGGCGGGGGCGGGGAGACCCAGTACTTC.